These T cell receptor beta chains were read from a single sample in a study of shared clonotypes between healthy human individuals. Sequenced by immunoSEQ multiplex PCR; TCRdb stores in-frame clones only, minus some. The data show over a million clones, 78% seen once. Sequencing input: memory CD4+ T cells from PBMCs. These receptors all stem from a man between 18 and 29 years old in good health. Some clones in this sample may be carry-over from other donors' samples. Both conserved end residues are part of each CDR3. The D gene is left open where the match is weak. Where a row states a size, it is once, few, many or the class of an expanded clone; other rows omit it.

v_gene	d_gene	abundance	j_gene	CDR3nt	CDR3aa
TRBV7-9	TRBD1	-	TRBJ1-1	TGTGCCAGCAGCGGCGACAGGGGCGGTACTGAAGCTTTCTTT	CASSGDRGGTEAFF
TRBV11-3	TRBD2	-	TRBJ2-1	TGTGCCAGCAGCCAGGGACTAGCTAGAGAGCAGTTCTTC	CASSQGLAREQFF
TRBV7-8	TRBD1	-	TRBJ1-1	TGTGCCAGCAGCTTAGCGGGACAGGTGGCTGAAGCTTTCTTT	CASSLAGQVAEAFF
TRBV28	-	once	TRBJ1-2	TGTGCCAGCAACACCTTGGGGCAAGGGAACTATGGCTACACCTTC	CASNTLGQGNYGYTF
TRBV27	-	-	TRBJ2-7	TGTGCCAGCAGTTTATCGGGGGACACCTCCTACGAGCAGTACTTC	CASSLSGDTSYEQYF
TRBV7-9	-	few	TRBJ1-1	TGTGCCAGCAGCCTCGAACCGGGTAATCCAGCTTTCTTT	CASSLEPGNPAFF
TRBV28	TRBD2	once	TRBJ2-7	TGTGCCAGCAGTTCATCTAGCGGGGAATCGTACGAGCAGTACTTC	CASSSSSGESYEQYF
TRBV11-2	TRBD1	few	TRBJ2-6	TGTGCCAGCAGCTTATATAGACAGGGTACCGAGGCCAACGTCCTGACTTTC	CASSLYRQGTEANVLTF
TRBV5-1	TRBD1	-	TRBJ2-7	TGCGCCAGCAGGCCGGGACAGGGTGTCGAGCAGTACTTC	CASRPGQGVEQYF
TRBV5-1	-	-	TRBJ1-1	TGCGCCAGCAGCTACGATGGTAGGGAGGCTTTCTTT	CASSYDGREAFF
TRBV25-1	TRBD1	-	TRBJ2-3	TGTGCCAGCAGTGACCTCCCGGGACAGGGGGCTTTTAGGCAGTATTTT	CASSDLPGQGAFRQYF
TRBV9	-	-	TRBJ1-1	TGTGCCAGCAGCGTAGATCCAGGGAGGAACACTGAAGCTTTCTTT	CASSVDPGRNTEAFF
TRBV7-2	-	-	TRBJ1-4	TGTGCCAGCAGCTTGGCCCCCCGGTGGGAAAAACTGTTTTTT	CASSLAPRWEKLFF
TRBV7-3	TRBD1	once	TRBJ2-6	TGTGCCAGCAGCTTCACCGGGACAGGGCGAGCTGGGGCCAACGTCCTGACTTTC	CASSFTGTGRAGANVLTF
TRBV10-1	-	few	TRBJ1-2	TGCGCCAGCAGTGATCGGTCTAACTATGGCTACACCTTC	CASSDRSNYGYTF
TRBV30	-	few	TRBJ2-2	TGTGCCTGGGCGACGGGTAACACCGGGGAGCTGTTTTTT	CAWATGNTGELFF
TRBV20-1	-	-	TRBJ1-2	TGCAGTGCTGTGATGAGCTATGGCTACACCTTC	CSAVMSYGYTF
TRBV5-8	-	-	TRBJ2-3	TGTGCCAGCAGCTTTGGAGGCGGTGCCGGGTTTACGCAGTATTTT	CASSFGGGAGFTQYF
TRBV5-1	TRBD1	once	TRBJ1-5	TGCGCCAGCAGCCCCGACCCTCCGGGACAGGGGTATCAGCCCCAGCATTTT	CASSPDPPGQGYQPQHF
TRBV21-1	-	-	TRBJ2-5	TGTGCCAGCGGCGGGAGATACCAAGAGACCCAGTACTTC	CASGGRYQETQYF
TRBV28	-	-	TRBJ1-5	TGTGCCAGCAGTTCGCCGACAGGTAGCAATCAGCCCCAGCATTTT	CASSSPTGSNQPQHF
TRBV30	-	few	TRBJ1-1	TGTGCCTGGGGTCCTTCCAGGGGAGCTGAAGCTTTCTTT	CAWGPSRGAEAFF
TRBV10-1	TRBD2	-	TRBJ2-1	TGCGCCAGCAGTGAGGCGGGAGGGCTTGGGGAGCAGTTCTTC	CASSEAGGLGEQFF
TRBV7-9	-	-	TRBJ1-5	TGTGCCAGCAGCTTAGACACCAACAATCAGCCCCAGCATTTT	CASSLDTNNQPQHF
TRBV6-6	TRBD1	-	TRBJ2-7	TGTGCCAGCAGCCGGACAGGGGGCCCCTACGAGCAGTACTTC	CASSRTGGPYEQYF
TRBV28	-	-	TRBJ2-7	TGTGCCAGCAGACTATCCGGGACAAACTACGAGCAGTACTTC	CASRLSGTNYEQYF
TRBV30	-	-	TRBJ2-1	TGTGCCTTGCGGGGCTACAATGAGCAGTTCTTC	CALRGYNEQFF
TRBV30	-	-	TRBJ2-3	TGTGCCTGGGGGTCCGGGAACACAGATACGCAGTATTTT	CAWGSGNTDTQYF
TRBV7-2	TRBD1	-	TRBJ1-3	TGTGCCAGCAGCCCACTACAGGGGAGAAATGGAAACACCATATATTTT	CASSPLQGRNGNTIYF
TRBV7-6	TRBD2	-	TRBJ2-1	TGTGCCAGCAGCGACGGGAGGGCGAGTTACAATGAGCAGTTCTTC	CASSDGRASYNEQFF
TRBV19	-	-	TRBJ2-1	TGTGCCAGTCGATTGGGAACGGGACGGATCTACAATGAGCAGTTCTTC	CASRLGTGRIYNEQFF
TRBV4-2	TRBD1	-	TRBJ1-5	TGTGCCAGCAGCTTACAGGGGGTAGGTCAGCCCCAGCATTTT	CASSLQGVGQPQHF
TRBV7-2	TRBD1	-	TRBJ2-5	TGTGCCAGCAGCTTAGCCACAGGGGGGAGAGAGACCCAGTACTTC	CASSLATGGRETQYF
TRBV7-3	-	-	TRBJ1-2	TGTGCCAGCAGCGATGGGTATGGCTACACCTTC	CASSDGYGYTF
TRBV6-5	TRBD1	-	TRBJ1-2	TGTGCCAGCAGTTACCCGCGCCAGGGGGACTATGGCTACACCTTC	CASSYPRQGDYGYTF
TRBV18	-	-	TRBJ1-3	TGTGCCAGCTCACCAAGTGACGGAACCGCCTCTGGAAACACCATATATTTT	CASSPSDGTASGNTIYF
TRBV28	TRBD1	-	TRBJ1-2	TGTGCCACCCAGGGGGATTCTGGCGGCTACACCTTC	CATQGDSGGYTF
TRBV28	-	-	TRBJ1-4	TGTGCCAGCAGCTTCCAGGGTGGGGGTACTAATGAAAAACTGTTTTTT	CASSFQGGGTNEKLFF
TRBV5-1	-	-	TRBJ1-5	TGCGCCAGCAGCTTGGTAACCAGGCGTAGCAATCAGCCCCAGCATTTT	CASSLVTRRSNQPQHF
TRBV7-2	-	-	TRBJ1-2	TGTGCCAGCAGCTTAGCCGCAGGTGGAGATTATGGCTACACCTTC	CASSLAAGGDYGYTF
TRBV29-1	TRBD2	-	TRBJ2-3	TGCAGCGTTCCTCGAGTAGCGGGAGGAAATTTTAGAGATACGCAGTATTTT	CSVPRVAGGNFRDTQYF
TRBV28	TRBD1	once	TRBJ1-1	TGTGCCAGCACCCCGGACAGGTCTTTTGAAGCTTTCTTT	CASTPDRSFEAFF
TRBV19	-	-	TRBJ2-3	TGTGCCAGTAGCAAGGGAGGGGGTCGCACAGATACGCAGTATTTT	CASSKGGGRTDTQYF
TRBV30	-	-	TRBJ2-3	TGTGCCTGGAACAAGTTGGGGCCGGCGGATACGCAGTATTTT	CAWNKLGPADTQYF
TRBV29-1	-	few	TRBJ1-1	TGCAGCGTTAACCGGGGGGGCACTGAAGCTTTCTTT	CSVNRGGTEAFF